What follows are 18 T cell receptor beta chains derived from one specimen sequenced in a study of cytomegalovirus exposure and HLA in healthy donors. 13 Jbeta primers and 60 Vbeta primers were used for the PCR. This table comes from immunoSEQ multiplex PCR, and its TCRdb copy is limited to in-frame clones, with some not included. The sample has 110,000 or so clones, roughly four fifths seen once. Specimen: PBMCs. These receptors were taken from a woman aged 18-29 years in good health and CMV-seronegative.

The genes are TRBV2 and TRBJ2-7; TRBD1 matches 8 bases. Trimming removed 5 bases from V and 0 bases from J; junction bases left unmatched: 12. CDR1 is SNHLY, CDR2 FYNNEI, per germline. The CDR3 totals 17 residues. The CDR3 here is CASSRRTGPYDSYEQYV. Here the CDR3 DNA reads TGTGCCAGCAGTCGCCGGACAGGGCCCTACGACTCCTACGAGCAGTACGTC.

The V and J genes are TRBV11-3 and TRBJ1-6; weak D call: TRBD1 (5 bases). The CDR3 is 14 amino acids. Trimming removed 3 bases from V and 7 bases from J, with 10 bases in between. From germline, CDR1 is SGHNT and CDR2 YENEEA. The CDR3 bases are TGTGCCAGCAGCTTGACAGAATTCAATTCACCCCTCCACTTT. It specifies CASSLTEFNSPLHF.

The rearrangement links TRBV29-1 to TRBJ2-3; 7 bases fit TRBD1. The J segment lost 4 bases and the V segment lost 4 bases, leaving 8 bases of the junction unmatched. CDR3 length: 14 amino acids. Per germline, CDR1 SQVTM and CDR2 ANQGSEA. The CDR3 DNA is TGCAGCGTTGGGGGACAGTACGAGTCAGATACGCAGTATTTT. Amino acid sequence: CSVGGQYESDTQYF.

The V gene is TRBV7-8, the J gene TRBJ1-3; no reliable D call. V gave up 2 bases and J gave up 0 bases, with 11 bases separating them. Germline-derived CDR1 and CDR2 are SGHVS and FQNEAQ. This CDR3 comprises 16 residues. The CDR3 bases are TGTGCCAGCAGCTTACGACACCCAATCTCTGGAAACACCATATATTTT. It encodes CASSLRHPISGNTIYF.

The chain uses TRBV6-1 and TRBJ2-7; 9 nucleotides align to TRBD1. V lost 8 bases, J lost 7 bases, and 9 bases stayed unmatched. CDR3 length: 13 amino acids. Germline CDR1 MNHNS, CDR2 SASEGT. The CDR3 DNA follows: TGTGCCAGCCGAAGAGGACAGGGGAATGAGCAGTACGTC. The encoded protein is CASRRGQGNEQYV.

The chain has TRBV7-9 and TRBJ2-1; possible D gene TRBD2, 6 bases. Trimming removed 1 base from V and 3 bases from J, with 16 bases in between. Germline CDR1 SEHNR, CDR2 FQNEAQ (reference sequence). CDR3 size: 17 residues. Here the CDR3 DNA reads TGTGCCAGCAGCTTAGGGGGGGTACTAACAATCTACAATGAGCAGTTCTTC. Residues: CASSLGGVLTIYNEQFF.

The gene calls are TRBV11-3 and TRBJ2-1; D possibly corresponds to TRBD2 (6 bases). V lost 1 base and J 7 bases, leaving 11 bases between the germline ends. Germline V gives CDR1 SGHNT, CDR2 YENEEA. CDR3 size: 14 residues. CDR3 amino acids: CASSLAGEVNEQFF. The CDR3, as DNA: TGTGCCAGCAGCTTAGCGGGGGAGGTAAATGAGCAGTTCTTC.

The genes are TRBV19 and TRBJ2-2; D is ambiguous. Trimming cost V 1 base and J 3 bases, with 12 bases left between them. CDR1 and CDR2 (germline): LNHDA, SQIVND (reference sequence). CDR3 length: 16 residues. The CDR3 DNA is TGTGCCAGTAGTATAGTGGTGCTAGTAGACACCGGGGAGCTGTTTTTT. Encoded protein: CASSIVVLVDTGELFF.

This chain uses TRBV27 with TRBJ1-2, with 10 bases matching TRBD1. V shed 4 bases and J 8 bases; nucleotides not matched to a gene: 10. Per the germline V gene, CDR1 is MNHEY and CDR2 is SMNVEV (reference sequence). The CDR3 extends over 15 amino acids. The CDR3 nucleotides read TGTGCCAGCAGTTCCCGGGACAGGGGAGGAAGAGGCTACACCTTC. It translates to CASSSRDRGGRGYTF.

The rearrangement links TRBV5-8 to TRBJ1-2; a weak D match, TRBD1 (6 bases). The V end lost 2 bases, the J end lost 2 bases, and 13 bases lay between the germline ends. Germline V gives CDR1 SGHTS, CDR2 YDEGEE. This CDR3 comprises 15 residues. Here the CDR3 reads CASSFSGRGNYGYTF. The CDR3 bases are TGTGCCAGCAGCTTTTCCGGCAGGGGCAACTATGGCTACACCTTC. Drawing the rest from reference TRBV5-8 and TRBJ1-2, the complete variable domain is EAGVTQSPTHLIKTRGQQATLRCSPISGHTSVYWYQQALGLGLQFLLWYDEGEERNRGNFPPRFSGRQFPNYSSELNVNALELEDSALYLCASSFSGRGNYGYTFGSGTRLTVV.

The V and J genes are TRBV2 and TRBJ2-1, with 8 bases that match TRBD2. Germline V CDR1 and CDR2: SNHLY, FYNNEI. The length of the CDR3 is 16 residues. The V and J ends lost 2 bases and 4 bases, in that order; junction bases with no gene match: 7. CDR3 region: CASSERGVAGYNEQFF. The DNA of the CDR3 is TGTGCCAGCAGTGAAAGGGGGGTAGCGGGATACAATGAGCAGTTCTTC.

V gene TRBV6-1 combines with J gene TRBJ1-1; D is possibly TRBD1 (6 bases). CDR3 length: 12 residues. V was trimmed by 6 bases and J by 2 bases, leaving 7 bases between them. The germline V gene has CDR1 MNHNS and CDR2 SASEGT. The CDR3: CASRGQNTEAFF. The CDR3 DNA is TGTGCCAGCAGGGGACAAAACACTGAAGCTTTCTTT.

The chain employs TRBV28 and TRBJ2-7; TRBD1 is a possible D gene (6 bases). Trimming left V 8 bases short and J 5 bases short, with 19 bases between. The CDR3 totals 14 residues. Germline values: CDR1 MDHEN, CDR2 SYDVKM. The CDR3 DNA sequence: TGTGCCAGCCGAACTCCAACAGGGAGCCACGAGCAGTACTTC. Translation: CASRTPTGSHEQYF.

This clone was detected once. The chain joins TRBV28 to TRBJ1-5; D perhaps matches TRBD1 (6 bases). V was clipped by 10 bases and J by 2 bases, with 12 bases between them. CDR3 length: 13 amino acids. Germline CDR1 reads MDHEN; CDR2 reads SYDVKM. The CDR3 reads CATIYRGNQPQHF. CDR3 sequence (DNA): TGTGCCACCATCTACAGGGGCAATCAGCCCCAGCATTTT.

The chain carries TRBV19 and TRBJ2-6; a weak D match, TRBD1 (5 bases). Germline V gene lookup returns CDR1 LNHDA and CDR2 SQIVND (reference sequence). V was cut by 3 bases and J by 0 bases, with 12 bases left in between. This CDR3 spans 17 amino acids. The chain's CDR3 is CASSIPGRASGANVLTF. For the CDR3, the DNA is TGTGCCAGTAGTATCCCCGGCAGGGCCTCTGGGGCCAACGTCCTGACTTTC.

The CDR3, as DNA: TGTGCCAGCAGCATCAACCGGGGACAGGGGGAGACCCAGTACTTC. Amino acid sequence: CASSINRGQGETQYF. This sequence joins TRBV2 and TRBJ2-5, with TRBD1 matching over 10 bases. Trimming took 6 bases from V and 5 from J; bases not matched to a gene: 9. The CDR3 covers 15 residues. CDR1 and CDR2 (germline): SNHLY, FYNNEI.

This clone turned up a few times. The chain has TRBV11-3 and TRBJ2-3, with D unresolved. V was trimmed by 4 bases and J by 2 bases, leaving 13 bases between them. CDR1 and CDR2 (germline): SGHNT, YENEEA. The CDR3 contains 15 residues. DNA for the CDR3: TGTGCCAGCAGCTCCCGAGAACGATACACAGATACGCAGTATTTT. Its protein product is CASSSRERYTDTQYF.

CDR3 nucleotide sequence: TGTGCCAGCAGGGGACAGGGGTTCCCCGGGGAGCTGTTTTTT. It is translated as CASRGQGFPGELFF. The chain carries TRBV4-2 and TRBJ2-2; 10 positions agree with TRBD1. Per germline, CDR1 LGHNA and CDR2 YNFKEQ. The CDR3 spans 14 residues. J gave up 6 bases and V 6 bases, and 4 bases lay outside the gene matches.